This record covers a single T cell receptor (beta chain). The target antigen is unknown. Sorting based on CD45RO/CCR7/CD25/CD127/CD95/CD27 separated CD4+ naive, central memory, regulatory and stem cell-like memory cells. These data are taken from a study of beta chain features in type 1 diabetes. General study points: Fewer junction insertions and more nucleotide deletions appeared in type 1 diabetes patients.

V was pared by 1 base and J by 7 bases, with 14 bases between. This CDR3 has 15 residues. Germline values: CDR1 GTSNPN, CDR2 SVGIG (reference sequence). Reverse transcription of all isolated RNA meant that expressed TCRB transcripts were sequenced. The average read count of naive, central memory and regulatory T cell samples was approximately 4 million. Sequenced by immunoSEQ multiplex PCR; TCRdb stores in-frame clones only, minus some. Here the sample spans under 200,000 clones, just over 9% being singletons. This sequence originates from a young woman in good health. This chain uses TRBV30 with TRBJ1-6, with a weak D call TRBD1 (6 bases). The sample comprised central memory CD4+ T cells from blood. The chain's CDR3 is CAWSGAGAVNSPLHF. For the CDR3, the DNA is TGTGCCTGGAGTGGGGCAGGGGCAGTGAATTCACCCCTCCACTTT.